Below are 2 T cell receptor beta chains sequenced from a single sample in a study of cytomegalovirus exposure and HLA in healthy donors. The PCR was carried out with 60 Vbeta primers and 13 Jbeta primers. Method: immunoSEQ multiplex PCR; TCRdb's copy keeps in-frame clones and lacks some. The sample contains approximately 150,000 clones, roughly 83% of which appear only once. The sequencing input was PBMCs. The receptors were gathered from a human donor in good health.

The chain uses TRBV4-1 and TRBJ2-1, with 9 bases that match TRBD1. J gave up 2 bases and V 3 bases, and 8 bases lay outside the gene matches. Germline CDR1 MGHRA, CDR2 YSYEKL. CDR3 length: 17 residues. The CDR3 nucleotides are TGCGCCAGCAGCCAGGCTCGACAGGGGGGAACCTACAATGAGCAGTTCTTC. Translated: CASSQARQGGTYNEQFF.

The chain combines TRBV10-3 with TRBJ1-5, with D perhaps TRBD1 (5 bases). The ends were cut back, 0 bases at V and 3 bases at J, with 12 bases in the middle. CDR1 and CDR2 from the germline V gene are ENHRY and SYGVKD. CDR3 length: 16 residues. The CDR3 loop is CAISESGLGDNQPQHF. CDR3 bases: TGTGCCATCAGTGAGTCGGGACTTGGGGACAATCAGCCCCAGCATTTT.